This record concerns one T cell receptor (beta chain) sequence. From germline, CDR1 is SEHNR and CDR2 FQNEAQ (reference sequence). The CDR3 totals 13 residues. V was trimmed by 3 bases and J by 14 bases, leaving 14 bases between them. The data originate from a study of blood T cell repertoires in COVID-19. As for the study in general: The United States, Italy and Spain were the sources of the acute and convalescent COVID-19 samples. T cells, B-cell-depleted T cells, or PBMCs supplied cDNA or gDNA.

Under the authors' procedure: Reference gene primer amplification gave nucleated cell count estimates. The table came from immunoSEQ multiplex PCR; TCRdb's copy has only in-frame clones and leaves some out. V, J and clone size derive from that table, while D and trimming were established from the DNA sequence. The sample has around 110,000 clones; 65% to 85% are singletons. Sequencing used peripheral blood. The TCR comes from a woman in her 70s with acute or convalescent COVID-19. This rearrangement joins TRBV7-9 to TRBJ1-6; unclear D gene. In DNA, the CDR3 is TGTGCCAGCAGCTTGGACGGGGTGAGCTCCCTCCACTTT. This codes for CASSLDGVSSLHF.